This TCR beta chain derives from a study of a mutant IDH1 vaccine in newly diagnosed glioma. About the research overall: Earlier treatment was radiotherapy, temozolomide, or both, with most getting both.

This table comes from immunoSEQ multiplex PCR, and its TCRdb copy is limited to in-frame clones, with some not included. Among about 32,000 clones listed, around 80% were seen once. Documented time point: baseline, week 1 (first vaccination visit). Specified treatment: pre-vaccination baseline after standard-of-care therapy. Per the germline V gene, CDR1 is MNHEY and CDR2 is SVGAGI. This CDR3 is built from 14 residues. V lost 5 bases and J 5 bases, leaving 15 bases between the germline ends. The count of this clone is one. The sequence was collected from a man younger than 45 with glioma. The chain is built from TRBV6-5 and TRBJ1-1; D is perhaps TRBD1 (5 bases). Specimen: PBMCs, collected from a glioma patient treated with radiotherapy, temozolomide or both. CDR3 nucleotides: TGTGCCAGCAGTCCTAGACGGGGGGGGACTGAAGCTTTCTTT. Translation gives CASSPRRGGTEAFF.